These 18 T cell receptor beta chains share one sample of origin, sequenced in a study of OX40 agonist ivuxolimab in advanced cancers. Sequenced by immunoSEQ multiplex PCR; TCRdb stores in-frame clones only, minus some. The sample lists 50,000 or so clones; around four fifths were seen once. The starting material was CD4+ or CD8+ T cells sorted from blood, obtained in a trial of the OX40 agonist ivuxolimab. All receptors derive from an adult with an advanced solid tumor such as melanoma, head and neck, liver or kidney cancer.

The chain combines TRBV28 with TRBJ1-1; D is possibly TRBD1 (6 bases). Germline CDR1 and CDR2: MDHEN and SYDVKM. V dropped 2 bases and J dropped 1 base, with 11 bases sitting between them. The CDR3 loop spans 15 amino acids. This chain's CDR3 is CASSLAGARNTEAFF. The CDR3 region has the DNA TGTGCCAGCAGTTTAGCGGGGGCACGGAACACTGAAGCTTTCTTT. The full variable domain, completed using reference TRBV28 and TRBJ1-1, is DVKVTQSSRYLVKRTGEKVFLECVQDMDHENMFWYRQDPGLGLRLIYFSYDVKMKEKGDIPEGYSVSREKKERFSLILESASTNQTSMYLCASSLAGARNTEAFFGQGTRLTVV.

CDR3 protein: CASNPPNQPQHF. CDR3 coding DNA: TGTGCCAGCAACCCACCTAATCAGCCCCAGCATTTT. The V call is TRBV28, the J call TRBJ1-5; D not certain. The germline V gene encodes CDR1 MDHEN and CDR2 SYDVKM. V lost 7 bases and J 4 bases, leaving 8 bases between the germline ends. This CDR3 is built from 12 residues. Full variable domain (outside the CDR3, taken from reference TRBV28 and TRBJ1-5): DVKVTQSSRYLVKRTGEKVFLECVQDMDHENMFWYRQDPGLGLRLIYFSYDVKMKEKGDIPEGYSVSREKKERFSLILESASTNQTSMYLCASNPPNQPQHFGDGTRLSIL.

The chain recombines TRBV28 with TRBJ1-2, with 10 bases fitting TRBD1. Germline CDR1 is MDHEN and CDR2 is SYDVKM. After removal of 5 bases from V and 8 bases from J, the junction contained 5 bases not matched to a gene. There are 13 residues in the CDR3. As DNA, the CDR3 is TGTGCCAGCAGTGCGGGACAGGGGTGGGGCTACACCTTC. Amino acid sequence: CASSAGQGWGYTF.

The chain uses TRBV25-1 and TRBJ2-5; no clear D. Between the trimmed V and J ends, which lost 5 bases and 2 bases, there was a span of 6 bases. There are 12 residues in the CDR3. Germline CDR1 reads MGHDK; CDR2 reads SYGVNS. CDR3 DNA sequence: TGTGCCAGCAGTCGACGGCAAGAGACCCAGTACTTC. Its protein is CASSRRQETQYF.

J is TRBJ2-7 and V is TRBV27; unclear D gene. The CDR3 is 13 amino acids. In germline, CDR1 is MNHEY, CDR2 SMNVEV (reference sequence). V was cut by 2 bases and J by 3 bases, with 8 bases left in between. The CDR3: CASSLNGFYEQYF. The CDR3 DNA is TGTGCCAGCAGTTTAAACGGGTTCTACGAGCAGTACTTC.

The gene calls are TRBV28 and TRBJ2-1, with 10 bases fitting TRBD2. The CDR3 has 16 amino acids. V shed 5 bases and J 6 bases; nucleotides not matched to a gene: 10. Germline CDR1 is MDHEN and CDR2 is SYDVKM. The CDR3 DNA follows: TGTGCCAGCAGTCCCCTCGGGGCTAGCGGGAGCAATGAGCAGTTCTTC. Its protein is CASSPLGASGSNEQFF.

The chain combines TRBV6-6 with TRBJ2-5; maybe TRBD1 (8 bases). This CDR3 spans 14 amino acids. Germline assignment: CDR1 MNHNY and CDR2 SVGAGI (reference sequence). The V end was cut by 6 bases, the J end by 3 bases, with 14 bases between. The CDR3 loop is CASRRTGGEETQYF. For the CDR3, the DNA is TGTGCCAGCAGACGTACAGGGGGGGAAGAGACCCAGTACTTC.

In this sample, this clone turned up once. This rearrangement joins TRBV19 to TRBJ2-1, with D perhaps TRBD1 (6 bases). Germline CDR1 is LNHDA and CDR2 is SQIVND (reference sequence). This CDR3 region has 12 residues. The germline V and J ends were trimmed by 6 bases and 12 bases, with 15 bases remaining between them. The CDR3 bases are TGTGCCAGTAGGCCCACAGGGAGTGGGCAGTTCTTC. It yields the protein CASRPTGSGQFF. Filled out from reference TRBV19 and TRBJ2-1, the complete variable domain reads DGGITQSPKYLFRKEGQNVTLSCEQNLNHDAMYWYRQDPGQGLRLIYYSQIVNDFQKGDIAEGYSVSREKKESFPLTVTSAQKNPTAFYLCASRPTGSGQFFGPGTRLTVL.

V and J are TRBV5-8 and TRBJ1-1, with TRBD1 matching 7 bases. V gave up 5 bases and J gave up 4 bases; unmatched junction bases: 5. The CDR3 is 13 amino acids. In germline, CDR1 is SGHTS, CDR2 YDEGEE. CDR3 bases: TGTGCCAGCAGTTTATCAGGGGGCACTGAAGCTTTCTTT. Protein product: CASSLSGGTEAFF.

About this clone: Compared with germline, one end of the junction differs, possibly owing to a read error. The V gene is TRBV7-2, the J gene TRBJ2-7; 7 nucleotides line up with TRBD1. The length of the CDR3 is 14 residues. Germline CDR1 and CDR2: SGHTA and FQGNSA. The CDR3 DNA sequence: TGCGCCAGCAGCCAAGAGACAGGGTCCTACGAGCAGTACTTC. Its translation: CASSQETGSYEQYF.

The chain combines TRBV7-9 with TRBJ1-5; 8 positions agree with TRBD1. J gave up 3 bases and V 5 bases, and 3 bases lay outside the gene matches. There are 14 residues in the CDR3. CDR1 and CDR2 (germline): SEHNR, FQNEAQ (reference sequence). CDR3 amino acids: CASSLDRVNQPQHF. CDR3 sequence (DNA): TGTGCCAGCAGCCTGGACAGGGTCAATCAGCCCCAGCATTTT.

A single count supports this clone. The chain combines TRBV29-1 with TRBJ2-3; D gene uncertain. V dropped 3 bases and J dropped 6 bases, with 16 bases sitting between them. CDR3 size: 14 residues. In germline, CDR1 is SQVTM, CDR2 ANQGSEA. The CDR3 sequence: CSVEEYRPPDTQYF. The CDR3 nucleotides read TGCAGCGTTGAGGAATATAGGCCTCCGGATACGCAGTATTTT.

This clone was seen only once. This rearrangement joins TRBV27 to TRBJ2-1, with TRBD2 matching 8 bases. CDR1 is MNHEY, CDR2 SMNVEV, per germline (reference sequence). CDR3 length: 15 residues. The trim removed 5 bases at V and 5 bases at J, leaving 8 bases unmatched. CDR3 region: CASSPLGLGNNEQFF. The CDR3 coding sequence is TGTGCCAGCAGTCCTCTGGGACTAGGAAACAATGAGCAGTTCTTC.

V gene TRBV6-5 combines with J gene TRBJ2-7; D might be TRBD1 (6 bases). The CDR3 loop spans 14 amino acids. CDR1 is MNHEY and CDR2 is SVGAGI in the germline V gene. Trimming took 6 bases from V and 3 from J, leaving 15 bases between them. The CDR3 protein is CASSLTGNGYEQYF. For the CDR3, the DNA is TGTGCCAGCAGCCTTACAGGGAATGGCTACGAGCAGTACTTC.

The chain joins TRBV6-5 to TRBJ2-3; D may be TRBD2 (5 bases). Germline V gene lookup returns CDR1 MNHEY and CDR2 SVGAGI. V lost 6 bases to trimming and J lost 0 bases, with 13 bases between them. The CDR3 spans 15 residues. This chain's CDR3 is CASSPGFPSTDTQYF. Written as DNA, the CDR3 is TGTGCCAGCAGCCCGGGATTTCCTAGCACAGATACGCAGTATTTT.

The chain recombines TRBV11-1 with TRBJ2-1; D is uncertain. The CDR3 is 14 amino acids. V was shortened by 1 base and J by 3 bases, with 7 bases between the two germline ends. Looked up from germline, CDR1 is SGHAT and CDR2 is FQDESV (reference sequence). CDR3 nucleotides: TGTGCCAGCAGCTTAGGGCGAGACTACAATGAGCAGTTCTTC. This codes for CASSLGRDYNEQFF.

The genes are TRBV6-6 and TRBJ1-2, with a possible D match to TRBD1 (6 bases). The CDR3 runs to 13 residues. The V gene's germline CDR1 is MNHNY and CDR2 SVGAGI (reference sequence). Trimming took off 6 bases at V and 8 bases at J, with 16 bases between the two ends. CDR3 region: CASSPDRILGYTF. CDR3 nucleotide sequence: TGTGCCAGCAGCCCCGACAGGATCCTGGGCTACACCTTC.

The chain carries TRBV7-8 and TRBJ1-3; D is ambiguous. In germline, CDR1 is SGHVS, CDR2 FQNEAQ. The CDR3 has 16 amino acids. Trimming shortened V by 4 bases and J by 0 bases, and 13 bases separated the two germline ends. CDR3 protein: CASSSAVISSGNTIYF. CDR3 in DNA: TGTGCCAGCAGCTCGGCGGTCATCTCCTCTGGAAACACCATATATTTT.